This T cell receptor (beta chain) originates from a study of low-dose radiotherapy and immunotherapy resistance in tumors (dated by TCRdb to 2022 to 2024). A note on the overall study: Cohort 1 received 0.5 Gy per fraction every 2 weeks, with a prescribed total PTV dose of 6.5 Gy. For Cohort 2, the dose was 1 Gy per fraction given every two weeks, adding up to 13 Gy in total across 26 weeks. Patients were given nivolumab as a 240 mg flat dose every two weeks and ipilimumab at 1 mg/kg every six weeks, with both drugs delivered intravenously. Cyclophosphamide 200 mg/m2 was administered intravenously every two weeks, one day before each radiation and immunotherapy administration. Starting on cycle 1 day 1, patients took 300 mg of aspirin by mouth once daily for four cycles. Randomization of trial participants into treatment groups was not performed. Eight patients were included in the translational analysis: three from the first dose cohort and the first five from the second dose cohort.

TCRdb shows the sequencer as Illumina HiSeq 2500. First-strand cDNA was synthesized with Superscript III and a set of TRAV- and TRBV-specific primers, covering both TCRalpha and TCRbeta chains. TCRs were amplified with Phusion for roughly 20 PCR cycles using a constant-region primer together with the adapter attached to the V primers. Amplification of the isolated mRNA was done with the MessageAmp II aRNA Amplification Kit, which involved a roughly 16-hour in vitro transcription at 37 degrees C. The Dynabeads mRNA DIRECT Purification Kit was used to isolate mRNA for TCR sequencing. A second roughly 25-cycle Phusion PCR added indexed Illumina adapters, and products were purified with AMPure XP beads. From the authors' description of their analysis: Using custom Perl scripts, TCR sequences encoding the same protein were pooled, out-of-frame sequences were removed, and the abundance of each clonotype was computed. TCR sequences supported by only a single read were excluded from analysis. The metrics used to describe the repertoires included Shannon entropy, Gini index, clonality, richness, and the frequency of TCRs shared between repertoires. TCRdb handled the public reads itself, with Q25 trimming in fastp and clone calling in MiXCR, and kept productive beta chains. All rows with the same CDR3 protein become a single entry with the most common DNA and genes. TCRdb, not the authors, supplied the V and J calls. The sample has under 90,000 distinct CDR3 sequences on record, around a third of them singletons. 11% of the sample rests with the top ten.

The CDR3, from cysteine to phenylalanine, totals 12 residues. Only CDR3 DNA remains: 36 bases, in frame from the first base. Sequences SGHTA (CDR1) and FQGTGA (CDR2) are obtained from the germline V gene. The junction carries 7 bases between V and J, which are trimmed by 6 bases and 4 bases respectively. For this clonotype: No cognate antigen has been identified for it. Qualities for individual bases were not recorded, and no much larger clone is one base off.

The sample's time point, from its label and the paper: before trial treatment. The donors took part in RACIN, a single-arm, phase I, dose-escalation trial that combined nivolumab, ipilimumab, aspirin, low-dose cyclophosphamide and low-dose radiotherapy. Patients with advanced, TIL-negative solid tumors were considered eligible. The chain was built from TRBV7-3 and TRBJ1-3, with the D gene uncertain. The starting material was PBMCs, obtained before treatment. The sequence came from a female donor with ovarian cancer. The DNA reads TGTGCCAGCAGGGGAGAAGGAAACACCATATATTTT. Translated, it reads CASRGEGNTIYF.